These 18 T cell receptor beta chains came from one sample sequenced in a study of cytomegalovirus exposure and HLA in healthy donors. PCR involved 60 Vbeta and 13 Jbeta primers. Assay used: immunoSEQ multiplex PCR; TCRdb lists only in-frame clones, some missing. The table lists roughly 150,000 clones, nearly 70% of them singletons. Sequencing used PBMCs. The receptors stem from a man aged 30 to 39 in good health and CMV-seropositive.

The genes are TRBV2 and TRBJ2-7; D uncertain. Germline CDR1 and CDR2: SNHLY and FYNNEI. With 8 bases removed from V and 1 base from J, the gap between germline ends came to 9 bases. The CDR3 is 12 residues long. CDR3 protein: CASVGVSYEQYF. For the CDR3, the DNA is TGTGCCAGCGTCGGAGTGTCCTACGAGCAGTACTTC.

The rearrangement joins TRBV6-1 to TRBJ1-1; D may be TRBD1 (6 bases). V was cut by 7 bases and J by 4 bases, with 16 bases left in between. The CDR3 is 14 amino acids. Germline-derived CDR1 and CDR2 are MNHNS and SASEGT. This chain's CDR3 is CASTRTGSGTEAFF. Written as DNA, the CDR3 is TGTGCCAGCACCCGAACAGGGTCCGGCACTGAAGCTTTCTTT.

CDR3 bases: TGTGCCAGTAGTATAGAGGATCCGGGTTATAGCAATCAGCCCCAGCATTTT. This encodes CASSIEDPGYSNQPQHF. The genes are TRBV19 and TRBJ1-5; D is ambiguous. Trimming took off 0 bases at V and 0 bases at J, with 12 bases between the two ends. This CDR3 is 17 amino acids long. Germline CDR1 reads LNHDA; CDR2 reads SQIVND (reference sequence).

The chain couples TRBV6-1 to TRBJ2-2; D remains ambiguous. CDR3 length: 16 residues. Germline-derived CDR1 and CDR2 are MNHNS and SASEGT. The V end was cut by 1 base, the J end by 6 bases, with 15 bases between. The CDR3: CASSEVGPFGPGELFF. CDR3 in DNA: TGTGCCAGCAGTGAAGTGGGTCCCTTTGGGCCCGGGGAGCTGTTTTTT.

This rearrangement joins TRBV10-3 to TRBJ1-2, with a possible D match to TRBD1 (5 bases). Trimming took off 8 bases at V and 1 base at J, with 17 bases between the two ends. From germline, CDR1 is ENHRY and CDR2 SYGVKD. The CDR3 contains 15 residues. The CDR3 nucleotides are TGTGCCATCTCGCGGGACGCAGCGATTAACTATGGCTACACCTTC. It specifies CAISRDAAINYGYTF.

This chain's CDR3 is CASTEPGQPSTDTQYF. The CDR3 DNA reads TGTGCCAGCACCGAACCGGGACAGCCTAGCACAGATACGCAGTATTTT. The gene calls are TRBV27 and TRBJ2-3; the match to TRBD1 covers 7 bases. The CDR3 spans 16 residues. With V trimmed by 7 bases and J by 0 bases, 10 bases remained unmatched. Germline loops: CDR1 MNHEY, CDR2 SMNVEV (reference sequence).

This chain joins TRBV18 and TRBJ1-1; the D gene is possibly TRBD1 (5 bases). Germline values: CDR1 KGHSH, CDR2 LQKENI. The CDR3 contains 13 residues. V was cut by 6 bases and J by 5 bases, with 13 bases left in between. The CDR3 loop is CASSPIGATEAFF. The CDR3 DNA sequence: TGTGCCAGCTCCCCTATAGGGGCAACTGAAGCTTTCTTT.

The chain is built from TRBV27 and TRBJ2-2; 7 nucleotides align to TRBD1. The CDR3 covers 17 residues. Germline trimming cut 6 bases from V and 3 bases from J; bases unmatched to any gene: 13. Per the germline V gene, CDR1 is MNHEY and CDR2 is SMNVEV (reference sequence). The CDR3 region has the DNA TGTGCCAGCAGCCCTCGACAGGGTAACATGGACACCGGGGAGCTGTTTTTT. Translated, it gives CASSPRQGNMDTGELFF.

The chain recombines TRBV27 with TRBJ1-2, with a weak D call TRBD1 (5 bases). CDR1 and CDR2 (germline): MNHEY, SMNVEV (reference sequence). The CDR3 has 16 amino acids. With 6 bases removed from V and 1 base from J, the gap between germline ends came to 18 bases. The CDR3 nucleotides are TGTGCCAGCAGAAGCGCAGGGCCGTCCTATAACTATGGCTACACCTTC. Encoded protein: CASRSAGPSYNYGYTF.

The J gene is TRBJ2-2, the V gene TRBV5-1; 7 positions agree with TRBD1. J gave up 0 bases and V 4 bases, and 9 bases lay outside the gene matches. The CDR3 runs to 17 residues. Per germline, CDR1 SGHRS and CDR2 YFSETQ. CDR3 in amino acids: CASSRPRQGSNTGELFF. DNA for the CDR3: TGCGCCAGCAGCAGGCCCAGACAGGGTTCGAACACCGGGGAGCTGTTTTTT.

This clone was recorded only once. This chain links TRBV25-1 with TRBJ2-3; a weak D match, TRBD2 (6 bases). The CDR3 length is 16 residues. Germline CDR1 MGHDK, CDR2 SYGVNS. Trimming took off 6 bases at V and 6 bases at J, with 22 bases between the two ends. CDR3: CASRRSGLAGQDTQYF. CDR3 coding DNA: TGTGCCAGCAGACGATCGGGACTCGCAGGGCAGGATACGCAGTATTTT.

The chain uses TRBV2 and TRBJ1-2; 7 bases agree with TRBD1. This CDR3 contains 14 residues. The junction had 7 bases not matched to a gene; V was cut back by 5 bases and J by 4 bases. Germline V gene sequence: CDR1 SNHLY, CDR2 FYNNEI. CDR3 amino acids: CASSKDRLTYGYTF. CDR3 sequence (DNA): TGTGCCAGCAGTAAGGACAGGCTGACCTATGGCTACACCTTC.

In this sample, this clone turned up once. The chain links TRBV28 to TRBJ2-1; 7 bases map to TRBD1. This CDR3 has 14 amino acids. V lost 11 bases, J lost 2 bases, and 9 bases stayed unmatched. Germline V gives CDR1 MDHEN, CDR2 SYDVKM. CDR3 sequence reads: CACRQGLPYNEQFF. The CDR3 nucleotides are TGTGCCTGCCGACAGGGCTTGCCCTACAATGAGCAGTTCTTC.

In its sample, this clone was seen a few times. The chain carries TRBV25-1 and TRBJ2-5; D is undetermined. CDR3 length: 15 amino acids. The germline V and J ends were trimmed by 6 bases and 0 bases, with 14 bases remaining between them. Germline-derived CDR1 and CDR2 are MGHDK and SYGVNS. The CDR3 region is CASRSLDGDQETQYF. The CDR3 DNA reads as TGTGCCAGCAGATCTCTAGACGGAGACCAAGAGACCCAGTACTTC.

The chain joins TRBV11-2 to TRBJ2-7; D is perhaps TRBD1 (5 bases). This CDR3 has 16 residues. Between the trimmed V and J ends, which lost 4 bases and 3 bases, there was a span of 19 bases. CDR1 and CDR2 (germline): SGHAT, FQNNGV. The CDR3 DNA reads TGTGCCAGCAGCTCCCAGATGGTCAGGGCTCACTACGAGCAGTACTTC. As protein: CASSSQMVRAHYEQYF.

The chain uses TRBV29-1 and TRBJ2-7; 10 bases are a match to TRBD1. V shed 3 bases and J 6 bases; nucleotides not matched to a gene: 5. Germline V gene data show CDR1 as SQVTM and CDR2 as ANQGSEA. This CDR3 has 13 amino acids. The CDR3 DNA reads TGCAGCGTTGAGTACCGGACAGGGGGCGAGCAGTACTTC. Its protein is CSVEYRTGGEQYF.

The chain combines TRBV29-1 with TRBJ1-1; D call uncertain. Between the trimmed V and J ends, which lost 6 bases and 6 bases, there was a span of 17 bases. The germline CDR1 and CDR2 sequences are SQVTM and ANQGSEA. CDR3 size: 13 residues. The CDR3 region is CSVAARLSAEAFF. CDR3 in DNA: TGCAGCGTCGCTGCCAGGCTTAGCGCTGAAGCTTTCTTT.

The V call is TRBV28, the J call TRBJ2-1, with D perhaps matching TRBD1 (6 bases). Germline assignment: CDR1 MDHEN and CDR2 SYDVKM. Trimming pared 5 bases from V and 4 bases from J, leaving 12 bases between. The CDR3 spans 14 residues. The CDR3 spells CASSDRRGYNEQFF. The CDR3 DNA sequence: TGTGCCAGCAGTGACAGGAGAGGGTACAATGAGCAGTTCTTC.